Described below is a single T cell receptor beta chain sequence and its context. The target antigen is unknown. Assay used: immunoSEQ multiplex PCR; TCRdb lists only in-frame clones, some missing. The sample lists about 65,000 clones; about 91% were seen once. The data were obtained in a study of cytomegalovirus exposure and HLA in healthy donors. Study-level points and caveats: A list of approximately 160 TCR beta chains associated with cytomegalovirus was given.

Specimen: PBMCs. The clonotype was recovered from a woman between 18 and 29 years old in good health and CMV-seronegative.

The CDR3 sequence: CASSLADGENTEAFF. The CDR3 region has the DNA TGTGCCAGCAGCTTAGCCGACGGGGAGAACACTGAAGCTTTCTTT. The chain employs TRBV7-9 and TRBJ1-1; no clear D. This CDR3 region has 15 residues. CDR1 SEHNR and CDR2 FQNEAQ come from the germline V gene (reference sequence). The V gene lost 0 bases and the J gene lost 1 base, with 9 bases spanning the gap.